This TCR beta chain was captured in a study of blood T cell repertoires in COVID-19. For the study at large: COVID-19 samples, acute and convalescent, were from the United States, Italy and Spain.

Participants came from fewer than 25 US areas, aged roughly 18 to 89 years. This CDR3 spans 17 amino acids. Trimming removed 2 bases at V and 2 bases at J, with 15 bases between. Looked up from germline, CDR1 is MNHEY and CDR2 is SMNVEV (reference sequence). Methods used by the authors: By means of reference gene primer amplification, nucleated cell counts were estimated. Only in-frame clones appear in the TCRdb table, and some are missing; sequencing was by immunoSEQ multiplex PCR. V, J and clone size are those of that table, while D and trimming were read from the DNA. The sample holds a few hundred thousand clones, 70% to 85% seen once.

The chain uses TRBV27 and TRBJ2-2, with a tentative D call TRBD1 (6 bases). This receptor was obtained from a woman aged 40 to 49 with acute COVID-19. Sequenced sample: PBMCs or T cells enriched from blood (not recorded which). The CDR3 nucleotides are TGTGCCAGCAGTTTACCATCGACAGGCTTAAACACCGGGGAGCTGTTTTTT. It encodes CASSLPSTGLNTGELFF.